Listed here are 25 T cell receptor beta chains from one sample, sequenced in a study of T-cell memory formation after mild COVID-19. MiXCR, run by TCRdb on the 5' RACE reads, gives a single entry per CDR3 protein. The sample includes 300,000 to 400,000 distinct CDR3 sequences, 25% to 30% of them seen just once. What was sequenced was PBMCs or a T cell subset sorted from them (not recorded which). These receptors originate from an adult woman who had mild COVID-19 (a few samples of this study predate the infection). Cell type and time point are not known.

The V and J genes are TRBV6-5 and TRBJ2-6, with D tentatively TRBD2 (6 bases). V lost 2 bases, J lost 0 bases, and 14 bases lay in between. From germline, CDR1 is MNHEY and CDR2 SVGAGI. This CDR3 region has 18 residues. The CDR3 region is CASSYHGGPLSGANVLTF. In DNA, the CDR3 is TGTGCCAGCAGTTACCACGGGGGACCACTCTCTGGGGCCAACGTCCTGACTTTC.

This chain connects TRBV5-1 to TRBJ2-7, with a tentative D call TRBD1 (6 bases). The length of the CDR3 is 15 residues. The germline V gene has CDR1 SGHRS and CDR2 YFSETQ. The V gene lost 2 bases and the J gene lost 0 bases, with 12 bases spanning the gap. In DNA, the CDR3 is TGCGCCAGCAGCTTTTCCATGGACAGCTCCTACGAGCAGTACTTC. Protein sequence: CASSFSMDSSYEQYF. Complete variable domain (other parts from reference TRBV5-1 and TRBJ2-7): KAGVTQTPRYLIKTRGQQVTLSCSPISGHRSVSWYQQTPGQGLQFLFEYFSETQRNKGNFPGRFSGRQFSNSRSEMNVSTLELGDSALYLCASSFSMDSSYEQYFGPGTRLTVT.

In DNA, the CDR3 is TGCAGTGCTAGAGATTCCAAACTAGTTTCCGGGGAGCTGTTTTTT. As protein: CSARDSKLVSGELFF. This sequence joins TRBV20-1 and TRBJ2-2; perhaps TRBD2 as D (5 bases). Trimming took 0 bases from V and 6 from J, leaving 14 bases between them. Germline values: CDR1 DFQATT, CDR2 SNEGSKA (reference sequence). CDR3 length: 15 residues.

This chain connects TRBV6-6 to TRBJ2-5; 7 positions agree with TRBD2. The CDR3 spans 15 residues. V lost 2 bases to trimming and J lost 1 base; unmatched junction nucleotides: 4. Germline CDR1 and CDR2: MNHNY and SVGAGI (reference sequence). The CDR3 here is CASSYGLAVQETQYF. For the CDR3, the DNA is TGTGCCAGCAGTTACGGGCTAGCGGTCCAAGAGACCCAGTACTTC.

The chain uses TRBV7-9 and TRBJ1-1; D remains unclear. Deletions cut 0 bases from V and 1 base from J, with 6 bases between. The CDR3 sequence is 14 residues long. The germline V gene encodes CDR1 SEHNR and CDR2 FQNEAQ (reference sequence). The CDR3 region is CASSLAKGNTEAFF. CDR3 DNA sequence: TGTGCCAGCAGCTTAGCGAAGGGGAACACTGAAGCTTTCTTT.

This clonotype was found once. The chain has TRBV7-9 and TRBJ2-7; D is perhaps TRBD1 (5 bases). This CDR3 region has 19 residues. With 1 base removed from V and 3 bases from J, the gap between germline ends came to 25 bases. Germline values: CDR1 SEHNR, CDR2 FQNEAQ (reference sequence). For the CDR3, the DNA is TGTGCCAGCAGCTTAGGTTCCAGGGCAGATCTGGGGATATACTACGAGCAGTACTTC. Amino acid sequence: CASSLGSRADLGIYYEQYF.

Note on this clonotype: The conserved phenylalanine or tryptophan normally closing the CDR3 is absent here, so this likely arose from a read error. It is unclear where the CDR3 begins or ends on the DNA, so no DNA is shown, and the CDR3 is as TCRdb lists it. V and J are TRBV27 and TRBJ2-1. Germline CDR1 and CDR2: MNHEY and SMNVEV (reference sequence). The CDR3 spans 9 amino acids, including both terminal residues. This chain's CDR3 is CASSPIWHI.

This clonotype turned up a few times. The chain has TRBV19 and TRBJ1-5; a possible D gene is TRBD1 (6 bases). This CDR3 contains 13 residues. CDR1 and CDR2 from the germline V gene are LNHDA and SQIVND (reference sequence). V shed 7 bases and J shed 5 bases, with 12 bases lying between them. The CDR3 is CASTLQGDQPQHF. The CDR3 DNA follows: TGTGCCAGTACATTACAGGGCGATCAGCCCCAGCATTTT.

V and J are TRBV7-6 and TRBJ2-7; 13 positions match TRBD2. Germline V gene sequence: CDR1 SGHVS, CDR2 FNYEAQ. CDR3 size: 13 residues. Trimming removed 5 bases from V and 9 bases from J; junction bases left unmatched: 4. Here the CDR3 reads CASSLGTSGAQYF. CDR3 coding DNA: TGTGCCAGCAGCCTAGGGACTAGCGGGGCGCAGTACTTC. The whole variable domain, remainder taken from reference TRBV7-6 and TRBJ2-7, is GAGVSQSPRYKVTKRGQDVALRCDPISGHVSLYWYRQALGQGPEFLTYFNYEAQQDKSGLPNDRFSAERPEGSISTLTIQRTEQRDSAMYRCASSLGTSGAQYFGPGTRLTVT.

The chain carries TRBV4-1 and TRBJ2-1, with a possible D match to TRBD2 (6 bases). V lost 3 bases to trimming and J lost 4 bases, with 13 bases between them. The CDR3 contains 15 residues. CDR1 is MGHRA, CDR2 YSYEKL, per germline. The CDR3 bases are TGCGCCAGCAGCCAGCCCCGGGAGAAGTACAATGAGCAGTTCTTC. Amino acid sequence: CASSQPREKYNEQFF.

This clonotype was counted once. This rearrangement joins TRBV2 to TRBJ2-6; D call uncertain. With 0 bases removed from V and 2 bases from J, the gap between germline ends came to 11 bases. The CDR3 totals 17 residues. CDR1 and CDR2 (germline): SNHLY, FYNNEI. CDR3 nucleotide sequence: TGTGCCAGCAGTGAAGCGCTTCCGGGCACTGGGGCCAACGTCCTGACTTTC. It codes for CASSEALPGTGANVLTF. Complete variable domain (other parts from reference TRBV2 and TRBJ2-6): EPEVTQTPSHQVTQMGQEVILRCVPISNHLYFYWYRQILGQKVEFLVSFYNNEISEKSEIFDDQFSVERPDGSNFTLKIRSTKLEDSAMYFCASSEALPGTGANVLTFGAGSRLTVL.

This chain links TRBV7-9 with TRBJ2-1; a weak D match, TRBD2 (5 bases). This CDR3 has 12 residues. Per germline, CDR1 SEHNR and CDR2 FQNEAQ (reference sequence). V was trimmed by 3 bases and J by 5 bases, leaving 5 bases between them. DNA for the CDR3: TGTGCCAGCAGCTTCGGGAACAATGAGCAGTTCTTC. The encoded protein is CASSFGNNEQFF.

V usage is TRBV20-1 and J usage is TRBJ2-7; D is uncertain. Germline V gene data show CDR1 as DFQATT and CDR2 as SNEGSKA (reference sequence). V was trimmed by 4 bases and J by 3 bases, leaving 7 bases between them. This CDR3 region has 11 residues. CDR3 amino acids: CSAKNSYEQYF. The CDR3 region has the DNA TGCAGTGCTAAAAACAGCTACGAGCAGTACTTC.

The gene calls are TRBV27 and TRBJ1-1; 7 bases align to TRBD1. This CDR3 spans 13 amino acids. V lost 3 bases to trimming and J lost 4 bases; unmatched junction nucleotides: 2. Per the germline V gene, CDR1 is MNHEY and CDR2 is SMNVEV (reference sequence). CDR3 in DNA: TGTGCCAGCAGTTTCGGGACAGTCACTGAAGCTTTCTTT. Translating it yields CASSFGTVTEAFF.

The chain joins TRBV7-2 to TRBJ2-2; 11 bases map to TRBD1. V shed 5 bases and J 5 bases; nucleotides not matched to a gene: 10. Germline V gene data show CDR1 as SGHTA and CDR2 as FQGNSA. The length of the CDR3 is 17 residues. CDR3 residues: CASSPGPGTGGTGELFF. The CDR3 DNA reads TGTGCCAGCAGCCCCGGCCCCGGGACAGGGGGGACCGGGGAGCTGTTTTTT.

A word on this clonotype: The junction shows a germline mismatch at one end, possibly a read error. The chain has TRBV9 and TRBJ2-2; D is possibly TRBD2 (5 bases). CDR3 length: 12 residues. Germline V CDR1 and CDR2: SGDLS, YYNGEE. This CDR3 reads CASSAGSGELIF. CDR3 bases: TGTGCCAGCAGCGCTGGATCCGGGGAGCTGATTTTT.

J is TRBJ2-5 and V is TRBV7-9, with 7 bases identical to TRBD1. The CDR3 has 13 amino acids. Germline V gives CDR1 SEHNR, CDR2 FQNEAQ (reference sequence). The trim removed 6 bases at V and 2 bases at J, leaving 3 bases unmatched. The CDR3: CASRRGLQETQYF. The CDR3 nucleotides are TGTGCCAGCAGAAGGGGGCTTCAAGAGACCCAGTACTTC.

A few counts support this clonotype. The chain has TRBV6-5 and TRBJ2-1; 7 bases agree with TRBD2. V was clipped by 6 bases and J by 3 bases; unmatched bases: 8. This CDR3 comprises 15 residues. Germline-derived CDR1 and CDR2 are MNHEY and SVGAGI. CDR3 DNA: TGTGCCAGCAGCCCACGACTAGCACGCTACAATGAGCAGTTCTTC. It is translated as CASSPRLARYNEQFF.

This clonotype was counted a few times. The CDR3 does not end in the conserved phenylalanine or tryptophan, so this is likely a read error. The limits of the CDR3 on the DNA are not certain, so only TCRdb's listed CDR3 is given. The rearrangement links TRBV3-1 to TRBJ2-5. Germline CDR1 and CDR2: LGHDT and YNNKEL (reference sequence). The CDR3 spans 11 residues, counting both ends. CDR3 sequence: CASSQVFTVIL.

This rearrangement joins TRBV11-3 to TRBJ2-7; 7 bases map to TRBD1. The germline V gene encodes CDR1 SGHNT and CDR2 YENEEA. V was pared by 6 bases and J by 4 bases, with 9 bases of the junction left unmatched. The CDR3 loop spans 14 amino acids. Here the CDR3 DNA reads TGTGCCAGCAGGGAACCGGGACAGTCGTACGAGCAGTACTTC. This sequence encodes CASREPGQSYEQYF. The whole variable domain, remainder taken from reference TRBV11-3 and TRBJ2-7, is EAGVVQSPRYKIIEKKQPVAFWCNPISGHNTLYWYLQNLGQGPELLIRYENEEAVDDSQLPKDRFSAERLKGVDSTLKIQPAELGDSAVYLCASREPGQSYEQYFGPGTRLTVT.

This chain connects TRBV5-1 to TRBJ1-1, with TRBD1 matching over 8 bases. J lost 6 bases, V lost 2 bases, and 0 bases had no gene match. CDR1 SGHRS and CDR2 YFSETQ come from the germline V gene. The CDR3 runs 12 residues. CDR3 nucleotide sequence: TGCGCCAGCAGCTTACAGGGGGCTGAAGCTTTCTTT. The encoded protein is CASSLQGAEAFF. Together with reference TRBV5-1 and TRBJ1-1, the CDR3 gives the full variable domain: KAGVTQTPRYLIKTRGQQVTLSCSPISGHRSVSWYQQTPGQGLQFLFEYFSETQRNKGNFPGRFSGRQFSNSRSEMNVSTLELGDSALYLCASSLQGAEAFFGQGTRLTVV.

Only a few counts were recorded for this clonotype. This chain joins TRBV4-3 and TRBJ2-2, with D perhaps given as TRBD1 or TRBD2 (7 bases each). V shed 0 bases and J shed 3 bases, with 20 bases lying between them. Germline loops: CDR1 LGHNA, CDR2 YSLEER. The CDR3 spans 19 residues. The CDR3 spells CASSQDGVRGGWDTGELFF. The CDR3 coding sequence is TGCGCCAGCAGCCAAGATGGCGTCAGGGGGGGATGGGACACCGGGGAGCTGTTTTTT.

This clonotype was counted only a few times. V usage is TRBV27 and J usage is TRBJ1-6; D remains unclear. The CDR3 is made up of 12 amino acids. CDR1 is MNHEY and CDR2 is SMNVEV in the germline V gene (reference sequence). Trimming took off 4 bases at V and 5 bases at J, with 3 bases between the two ends. The CDR3, as DNA: TGTGCCAGCAGTTACGATAATTCACCCCTCCACTTT. Its translation is CASSYDNSPLHF.

The chain employs TRBV29-1 and TRBJ2-7, with D tentatively TRBD2 (5 bases). CDR3 length: 11 residues. V lost 6 bases and J lost 6, with 12 bases in between. Per germline, CDR1 SQVTM and CDR2 ANQGSEA. CDR3 coding DNA: TGCAGCGTGGGAACTAGAGGCGAGCAGTACTTC. This translates into CSVGTRGEQYF.

This clonotype was found a few times. The genes are TRBV7-2 and TRBJ2-2; D perhaps matches TRBD2 (6 bases). The germline V gene encodes CDR1 SGHTA and CDR2 FQGNSA. The CDR3 is 15 amino acids. The V end was cut by 2 bases, the J end by 4 bases, with 11 bases between. CDR3 in DNA: TGTGCCAGCAGCTTACGGGGGTCGCGCACCGGGGAGCTGTTTTTT. It specifies CASSLRGSRTGELFF.